A single sample gave rise to the 30 T cell receptor beta chains below, sequenced in a study of blood T cell repertoires in COVID-19. Sequencing was performed with immunoSEQ multiplex PCR; in TCRdb, only in-frame clones are kept and a portion is missing. The profile shows a few hundred thousand clones, 75% to 90% of them singletons. Sequenced sample: peripheral blood. All receptors come from a woman in her seventies with COVID-19, enrolled during active disease.

V is TRBV14 and J is TRBJ2-1; 11 positions agree with TRBD2. The CDR3 has 16 amino acids. The J segment lost 4 bases and the V segment lost 2 bases, leaving 4 bases of the junction unmatched. Germline lookup yields CDR1 SGHDN and CDR2 FVKESK. The CDR3 loop is CASSQSGLAGYNEQFF. CDR3 sequence (DNA): TGTGCCAGCAGCCAATCAGGACTAGCGGGTTACAATGAGCAGTTCTTC.

Only one count was recorded for this clone. The chain uses TRBV2 and TRBJ2-2, with D tentatively TRBD2 (5 bases). The germline CDR1 and CDR2 sequences are SNHLY and FYNNEI. There are 17 residues in the CDR3. Trimming pared 6 bases from V and 3 bases from J, leaving 20 bases between. The CDR3 bases are TGTGCCAGCAGACGAAGTACTCGGGGTAGCGACACCGGGGAGCTGTTTTTT. Translated: CASRRSTRGSDTGELFF.

The rearrangement joins TRBV3-1 (or the pseudogene TRBV3-2) to TRBJ2-3, with TRBD2 identical over 13 bases. Germline CDR1 is LGHDT and CDR2 is YNNKEL (reference sequence). Trimming cost V 4 bases and J 8 bases; bases outside gene matches: 9. This CDR3 region has 16 residues. The CDR3 here is CASSRKGLAGQGTQYF. The CDR3 bases are TGTGCCAGCAGCCGTAAGGGACTAGCGGGGCAGGGTACGCAGTATTTT.

The chain combines TRBV6-6 with TRBJ1-2, with D maybe TRBD1 (5 bases). Deletions cut 7 bases from V and 4 bases from J, with 22 bases between. The CDR3 spans 16 residues. The germline gives CDR1 MNHNY, CDR2 SVGAGI (reference sequence). CDR3: CASNDLGSRGTYGYTF. CDR3 DNA sequence: TGTGCCAGCAACGATCTGGGGTCTAGGGGAACCTATGGCTACACCTTC.

V is TRBV20-1 and J is TRBJ2-5; D remains unclear. Trimming stripped 2 bases from V and 4 bases from J, with 5 bases between. This CDR3 contains 11 residues. Looked up from germline, CDR1 is DFQATT and CDR2 is SNEGSKA (reference sequence). The CDR3 bases are TGCAGTGCTAGACTCGGAGAGACCCAGTACTTC. This codes for CSARLGETQYF.

This chain links TRBV3-1 (or the pseudogene TRBV3-2) with TRBJ2-2; TRBD2 agrees at 9 bases. Germline loops: CDR1 LGHDT, CDR2 YNNKEL (reference sequence). The CDR3 contains 15 residues. The J segment lost 8 bases and the V segment lost 3 bases, leaving 7 bases of the junction unmatched. In DNA form, the CDR3 reads TGTGCCAGCAGCCACCCGCGGGGGGGCCTTGGGGAGCTGTTTTTT. It yields the protein CASSHPRGGLGELFF.

The V and J genes are TRBV12-5 and TRBJ1-1; no firm D call. This CDR3 contains 18 residues. Trimming pared 1 base from V and 0 bases from J, leaving 18 bases between. CDR1 is LGHNT and CDR2 is FRNRAP in the germline V gene. DNA of the CDR3: TGTGCTAGTGGTTTGGCGTTTGGGCAGCTTGCAATGAACACTGAAGCTTTCTTT. This gives the protein CASGLAFGQLAMNTEAFF.

V usage is TRBV30 and J usage is TRBJ1-5; 12 nucleotides agree with TRBD1. V shed 5 bases and J 0 bases; nucleotides not matched to a gene: 14. Germline CDR1 reads GTSNPN; CDR2 reads SVGIG (reference sequence). There are 19 residues in the CDR3. The CDR3 loop reads CAWGGAGTGGPYSNQPQHF. The CDR3 DNA reads as TGTGCCTGGGGGGGAGCCGGGACAGGGGGCCCGTATAGCAATCAGCCCCAGCATTTT.

V and J are TRBV5-8 and TRBJ1-1; D not certain. Germline-derived CDR1 and CDR2 are SGHTS and YDEGEE. This CDR3 is 13 amino acids long. V gave up 4 bases and J gave up 1 base, with 8 bases separating them. The CDR3 here is CASSDRQNTEAFF. CDR3 DNA: TGTGCCAGCAGCGATAGACAGAACACTGAAGCTTTCTTT.

This rearrangement joins TRBV7-2 to TRBJ1-2; no clear D. Deletions cut 0 bases from V and 7 bases from J, with 12 bases between. The germline V gene encodes CDR1 SGHTA and CDR2 FQGNSA. CDR3 size: 14 residues. CDR3 amino acids: CASSLAVLISGYTF. CDR3 sequence (DNA): TGTGCCAGCAGCTTAGCAGTCTTAATTAGTGGCTACACCTTC.

The J gene is TRBJ1-1, the V gene TRBV15; D is possibly TRBD1 (6 bases). Deletions cut 4 bases from V and 1 base from J, with 16 bases between. The CDR3 is 16 amino acids. CDR1 is LNHNV, CDR2 YYDKDF, per germline (reference sequence). In DNA, the CDR3 is TGTGCCACCAGCACGATGGCGGGGGGCAAGAACACTGAAGCTTTCTTT. It encodes CATSTMAGGKNTEAFF.

This chain joins TRBV10-3 and TRBJ2-2, with 8 bases identical to TRBD1. CDR3 length equals 15 residues. J was trimmed by 2 bases and V by 7 bases; bases with no gene match: 6. The V gene's germline CDR1 is ENHRY and CDR2 SYGVKD. The CDR3 coding sequence is TGTGCCATCAACGTAGACAGGGGCAACACCGGGGAGCTGTTTTTT. It is translated as CAINVDRGNTGELFF.

Remarks on this clone: Distinct nucleotide sequences in the sample also encode this CDR3. The chain has TRBV6-5 and TRBJ1-2; 9 positions agree with TRBD1. CDR1 and CDR2 from the germline V gene are MNHEY and SVGAGI. The V segment lost 6 bases and the J segment 4 bases; nucleotides outside the gene matches: 0. The CDR3 consists of 12 residues. The CDR3 reads CASRGQGYGYTF. Written as DNA, the CDR3 is TGTGCCAGCAGGGGACAGGGCTATGGCTACACCTTC.

CDR3 nucleotide sequence: TGTGCCAGCAGAGGGGACAGGGAGGCTCAGCCCCAGCATTTT. Its translation: CASRGDREAQPQHF. V is TRBV2 and J is TRBJ1-5, with TRBD1 matching 9 bases. This CDR3 has 14 amino acids. Germline CDR1 and CDR2: SNHLY and FYNNEI. V lost 6 bases to trimming and J lost 6 bases; unmatched junction nucleotides: 6.

This clone was recorded a few times. The V and J genes are TRBV9 and TRBJ2-3; TRBD2 matches at 8 bases. Germline CDR1 and CDR2: SGDLS and YYNGEE. After removal of 2 bases from V and 1 base from J, the junction contained 9 bases not matched to a gene. The CDR3 totals 17 residues. CDR3 residues: CASSVQTGGVGTDTQYF. The CDR3 nucleotides read TGTGCCAGCAGCGTTCAAACCGGGGGGGTTGGCACAGATACGCAGTATTTT.

The chain combines TRBV15 with TRBJ2-1; tentative D call: TRBD1 (6 bases). The CDR3 contains 15 residues. Germline CDR1 LNHNV, CDR2 YYDKDF (reference sequence). Between the trimmed V and J ends, which lost 0 bases and 7 bases, there was a span of 13 bases. The CDR3 DNA is TGTGCCACCAGCAGAGATCCAGGGGTGGGAAATGAGCAGTTCTTC. Translating gives CATSRDPGVGNEQFF.

This clone occurred once. The chain is built from TRBV4-1 and TRBJ2-7; D is uncertain. The CDR3 runs to 12 residues. Deletions cut 1 base from V and 6 bases from J, with 7 bases between. Germline CDR1 reads MGHRA; CDR2 reads YSYEKL. The CDR3 loop reads CASSQGTGEQYF. In DNA, the CDR3 is TGCGCCAGCAGCCAAGGCACGGGCGAGCAGTACTTC.

This chain joins TRBV24-1 and TRBJ2-1; the D gene is possibly TRBD1 (7 bases). The length of the CDR3 is 15 residues. V was clipped by 3 bases and J by 8 bases, with 16 bases between them. Germline V lookup: CDR1 KGHDR, CDR2 SFDVKD. CDR3 region: CATSDPSGGGDEQFF. The CDR3 DNA is TGTGCCACCAGTGATCCCAGTGGAGGGGGCGATGAGCAGTTCTTC.

The chain recombines TRBV18 with TRBJ1-4; TRBD1 agrees at 10 bases. In germline, CDR1 is KGHSH, CDR2 LQKENI. This CDR3 comprises 14 residues. V gave up 6 bases and J gave up 8 bases; unmatched junction bases: 6. CDR3 sequence (DNA): TGTGCCAGCTCGCCTGGGACAGGGGAGGAAAAACTGTTTTTT. Encoded protein: CASSPGTGEEKLFF.

The chain uses TRBV5-4 and TRBJ2-7, with TRBD2 as a possible D gene (5 bases). The germline gives CDR1 SGHNT, CDR2 YYREEE (reference sequence). The CDR3 length is 15 residues. The V gene lost 0 bases and the J gene lost 0 bases, with 10 bases spanning the gap. The CDR3 sequence is CASSLAGRDSYEQYF. CDR3 sequence (DNA): TGTGCCAGCAGCTTGGCCGGTCGGGACTCCTACGAGCAGTACTTC.

The gene calls are TRBV18 and TRBJ2-3; no firm D call. Germline V gene lookup returns CDR1 KGHSH and CDR2 LQKENI. The CDR3 runs to 15 residues. Trimming removed 4 bases from V and 2 bases from J, with 13 bases in between. CDR3 nucleotide sequence: TGTGCCAGCTCACAGCTATCGTCCCCCACAGATACGCAGTATTTT. This encodes CASSQLSSPTDTQYF.

The chain joins TRBV27 to TRBJ1-5; perhaps TRBD1 as D (5 bases). The germline V and J ends were trimmed by 4 bases and 5 bases, with 9 bases remaining between them. The CDR3 sequence is 13 residues long. Germline V gene data show CDR1 as MNHEY and CDR2 as SMNVEV (reference sequence). CDR3 residues: CASSWGRDQPQHF. The CDR3 nucleotides are TGTGCCAGCAGTTGGGGCAGAGATCAGCCCCAGCATTTT.

The genes are TRBV27 and TRBJ2-1, with D unclear. Trimming removed 2 bases at V and 4 bases at J, with 12 bases between. The CDR3 covers 15 residues. The germline gives CDR1 MNHEY, CDR2 SMNVEV (reference sequence). This CDR3 reads CASSLIPISYNEQFF. Here the CDR3 DNA reads TGTGCCAGCAGTTTAATCCCCATCAGTTACAATGAGCAGTTCTTC.

The gene calls are TRBV5-1 and TRBJ2-3; TRBD1 matches at 7 bases. V trimming: 2 bases; J trimming: 3 bases; junction bases outside the gene matches: 3. This CDR3 comprises 14 residues. Per germline, CDR1 SGHRS and CDR2 YFSETQ. The CDR3 DNA reads as TGCGCCAGCAGCTTCGGGACAGATACAGATACGCAGTATTTT. It codes for CASSFGTDTDTQYF.

The rearrangement joins TRBV7-3 to TRBJ2-7; the match to TRBD1 covers 7 bases. The CDR3 extends over 14 amino acids. V shed 4 bases, J shed 5 bases, and the junction held 8 bases outside the gene matches. The germline V gene encodes CDR1 SGHTA and CDR2 FQGTGA. Here the CDR3 reads CASSYRGSKDEQYF. CDR3 coding DNA: TGTGCCAGCAGCTACAGGGGAAGTAAGGACGAGCAGTACTTC.

The rearrangement uses TRBV9 and TRBJ2-7, with D tentatively TRBD2 (5 bases). Per the germline V gene, CDR1 is SGDLS and CDR2 is YYNGEE. V shed 0 bases and J shed 6 bases, with 13 bases lying between them. This CDR3 has 14 amino acids. CDR3 DNA sequence: TGTGCCAGCAGCGTAGCTACGACGGCGGGCGAGCAGTACTTC. Its translation is CASSVATTAGEQYF.

This clone was recorded once. The chain combines TRBV6-5 with TRBJ2-7; 10 nucleotides match TRBD1. Losses at the gene ends were 7 bases for V and 7 bases for J; bases not matched to a gene: 7. The length of the CDR3 is 13 residues. Germline V CDR1 and CDR2: MNHEY, SVGAGI. The CDR3 sequence: CASTRDRGGEQYF. In DNA form, the CDR3 reads TGTGCCAGCACCAGGGACAGGGGAGGGGAGCAGTACTTC.

The rearrangement joins TRBV11-2 to TRBJ1-1; no clear D. V lost 5 bases, J lost 2 bases, and 9 bases lay in between. The CDR3 is 13 residues long. Germline V gives CDR1 SGHAT, CDR2 FQNNGV. CDR3: CASSPSLNTEAFF. CDR3 bases: TGTGCCAGCAGCCCCTCCTTAAACACTGAAGCTTTCTTT.

The V and J genes are TRBV21-1 and TRBJ2-5; the table's D call TRBD1 went unverified against the DNA. TRBV21-1 counts as a pseudogene. The CDR3 has 14 amino acids. The CDR3 here is CASGVGQGKETQYF. The CDR3 nucleotides are TGTGCCAGCGGGGTGGGACAGGGGAAAGAGACCCAGTACTTC.

This chain connects TRBV18 to TRBJ2-1, with D uncertain. This CDR3 contains 14 residues. Looked up from germline, CDR1 is KGHSH and CDR2 is LQKENI. V was cut by 3 bases and J by 6 bases, with 12 bases left in between. The CDR3: CASSPSLDGNEQFF. The CDR3 coding sequence is TGTGCCAGCTCACCGTCGCTAGATGGCAATGAGCAGTTCTTC.